This TCR beta chain originates from a study of shared clonotypes between healthy human individuals. As processed by the authors: Sequence data from immunoSEQ were junction-only and lacked quality scores; consequently, filtering differed. The table came from immunoSEQ multiplex PCR; TCRdb's copy has only in-frame clones and leaves some out. That table gives V, J and clone size, and the DNA gave D and trimming. The sample lists a few hundred thousand clones, less than 80% occurring once. The donors, all of them Caucasian adults, lived in Nashville, Tennessee. Sequencing was done on a sample of PBMCs. The TCR comes from a woman between 40 and 55 years old in good health. Some clones in this sample may be carry-over from other donors' samples.

CDR3 DNA: TGCAGCGTTTGGCGGACAGGACAATACAATGAGCAGTTCTTC. It yields the protein CSVWRTGQYNEQFF. The V call is TRBV29-1, the J call TRBJ2-1; TRBD1 agrees at 7 bases. The CDR3 spans 14 residues. Germline CDR1 is SQVTM and CDR2 is ANQGSEA. The trim removed 5 bases at V and 4 bases at J, leaving 8 bases unmatched.